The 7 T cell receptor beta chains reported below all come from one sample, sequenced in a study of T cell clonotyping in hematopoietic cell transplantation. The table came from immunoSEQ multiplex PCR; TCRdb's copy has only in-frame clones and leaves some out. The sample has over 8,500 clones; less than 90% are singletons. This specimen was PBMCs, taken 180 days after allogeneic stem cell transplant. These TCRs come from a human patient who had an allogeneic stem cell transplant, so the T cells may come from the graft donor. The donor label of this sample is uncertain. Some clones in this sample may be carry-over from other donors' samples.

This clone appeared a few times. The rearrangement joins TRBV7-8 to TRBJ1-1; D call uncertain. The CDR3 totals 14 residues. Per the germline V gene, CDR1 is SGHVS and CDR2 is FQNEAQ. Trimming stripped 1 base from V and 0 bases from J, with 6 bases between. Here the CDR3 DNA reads TGTGCCAGCAGCTTAGAACTAGTGAACACTGAAGCTTTCTTT. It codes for CASSLELVNTEAFF.

CDR3 sequence: CASRMGGNSNQPQHF. CDR3 sequence (DNA): TGTGCCAGCAGAATGGGGGGCAATAGCAATCAGCCCCAGCATTTT. The J gene is TRBJ1-5, the V gene TRBV6-5; TRBD1 might be the D (6 bases). The V gene lost 6 bases and the J gene lost 0 bases, with 12 bases spanning the gap. Germline CDR1 is MNHEY and CDR2 is SVGAGI. The CDR3 is 15 residues long.

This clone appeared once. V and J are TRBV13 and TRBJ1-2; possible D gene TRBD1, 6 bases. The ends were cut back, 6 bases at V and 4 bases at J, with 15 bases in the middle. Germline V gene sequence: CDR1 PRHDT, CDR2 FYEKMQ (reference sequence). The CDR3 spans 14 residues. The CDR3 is CASSQITGTYGYTF. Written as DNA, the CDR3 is TGTGCCAGCAGTCAAATCACAGGGACCTATGGCTACACCTTC.

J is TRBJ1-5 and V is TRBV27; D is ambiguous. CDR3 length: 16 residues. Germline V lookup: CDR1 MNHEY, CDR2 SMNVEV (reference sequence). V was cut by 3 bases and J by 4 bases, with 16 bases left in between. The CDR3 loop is CASSFALGSGNQPQHF. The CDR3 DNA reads TGTGCCAGCAGTTTCGCTCTGGGATCTGGGAATCAGCCCCAGCATTTT.

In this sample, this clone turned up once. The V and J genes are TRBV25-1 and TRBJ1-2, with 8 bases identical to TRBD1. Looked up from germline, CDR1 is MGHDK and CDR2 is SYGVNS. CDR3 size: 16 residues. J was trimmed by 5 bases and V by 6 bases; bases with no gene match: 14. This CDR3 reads CASSSLPQGARYGYTF. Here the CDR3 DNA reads TGTGCCAGCAGCTCGCTCCCCCAGGGGGCGCGGTATGGCTACACCTTC.

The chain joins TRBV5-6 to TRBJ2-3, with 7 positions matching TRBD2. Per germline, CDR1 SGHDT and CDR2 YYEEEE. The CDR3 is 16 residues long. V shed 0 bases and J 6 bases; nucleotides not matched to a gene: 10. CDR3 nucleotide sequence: TGTGCCAGCAGCTTGGGGTTCGAGCGGGGAAGTGATACGCAGTATTTT. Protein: CASSLGFERGSDTQYF.

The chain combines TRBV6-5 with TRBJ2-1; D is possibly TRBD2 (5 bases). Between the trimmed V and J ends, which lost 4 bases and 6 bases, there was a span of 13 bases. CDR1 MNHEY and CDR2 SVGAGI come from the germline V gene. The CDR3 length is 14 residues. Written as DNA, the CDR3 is TGTGCCAGCAGTTCCCTGGGAGAGAGCAATGAGCAGTTCTTC. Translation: CASSSLGESNEQFF.